The entry below gives a single TCR beta chain sequence along with its context. These data are taken from a study of blood T cells in healthy people across ages. This CDR3 contains 15 residues. V trimming: 4 bases; J trimming: 2 bases; junction bases outside the gene matches: 9. From germline, CDR1 is SGHDT and CDR2 YYEEEE. The authors ran a second PCR of roughly 7 to 11 cycles using a sample-barcoded 5' primer and a J-beta primer mix. A template-switch adaptor that had 12 random nucleotides put a tag on each cDNA molecule. TCRdb independently ran MiXCR on the 5' RACE reads; one entry per CDR3 protein. The table records almost 800,000 distinct CDR3 sequences, more than 45% of them present only once. For every donor, a draw yielded 7.5 to 10 milliliters of peripheral blood.

The sequenced sample was blood. The sequence was obtained from a man aged 30-40 years in good health. The chain uses TRBV5-6 and TRBJ2-7, with 7 bases identical to TRBD2. The CDR3 DNA reads TGTGCCAGCAGCGACCGTTGGCGGGGGACCTACGAGCAGTACTTC. It yields the protein CASSDRWRGTYEQYF.